This T cell receptor (beta chain) came from a study of shared clonotypes between healthy human individuals. The assay ran at deep level. TCRdb keeps only in-frame clones here, not all; method: immunoSEQ multiplex PCR. The sample lists about 340,000 clones; 70% to 75% were seen once. Broader study findings: Generally, estimated richness proved larger in naive subsets than it did in memory subsets.

The V gene lost 4 bases and the J gene lost 4 bases, with 17 bases spanning the gap. This CDR3 contains 15 residues. CDR1 and CDR2 from the germline V gene are SGHRS and YFSETQ. For this clone: Its target is not known.

The TCR sequence derives from a man aged 25-45 years in good health. This chain connects TRBV5-1 to TRBJ1-1, with D perhaps TRBD1 (5 bases). The sequencing sample was made of memory CD4+ T cells sorted from blood. Noted subset: CD45RA-negative fraction. The DNA for the CDR3 is TGCGCCAGCAGCCGGGGGGATAGACGGGGCACTGAAGCTTTCTTT. This codes for CASSRGDRRGTEAFF.